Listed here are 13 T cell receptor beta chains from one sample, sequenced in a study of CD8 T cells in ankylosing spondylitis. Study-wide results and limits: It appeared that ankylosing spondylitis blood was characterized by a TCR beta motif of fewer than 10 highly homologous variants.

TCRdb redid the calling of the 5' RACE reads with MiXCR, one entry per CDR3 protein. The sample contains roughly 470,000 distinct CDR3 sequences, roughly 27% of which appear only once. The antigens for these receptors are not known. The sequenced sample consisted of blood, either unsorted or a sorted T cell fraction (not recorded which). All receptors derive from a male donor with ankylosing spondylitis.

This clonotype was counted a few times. The CDR3 loop reads CASSENRGNQPQHF. The CDR3 DNA reads as TGTGCCAGCAGTGAAAATAGGGGAAATCAGCCCCAGCATTTT. V and J are TRBV2 and TRBJ1-5; D might be TRBD1 (5 bases). The CDR3 spans 14 residues. V lost 2 bases to trimming and J lost 4 bases, with 9 bases between them. Germline-derived CDR1 and CDR2 are SNHLY and FYNNEI.

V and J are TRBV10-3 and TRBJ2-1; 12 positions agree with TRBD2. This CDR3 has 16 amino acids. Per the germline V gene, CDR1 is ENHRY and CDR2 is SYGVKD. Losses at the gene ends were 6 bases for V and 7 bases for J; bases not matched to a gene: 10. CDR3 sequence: CAIRGLAGLQGNEQFF. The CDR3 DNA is TGTGCCATCAGGGGACTAGCGGGTCTACAGGGTAATGAGCAGTTCTTC.

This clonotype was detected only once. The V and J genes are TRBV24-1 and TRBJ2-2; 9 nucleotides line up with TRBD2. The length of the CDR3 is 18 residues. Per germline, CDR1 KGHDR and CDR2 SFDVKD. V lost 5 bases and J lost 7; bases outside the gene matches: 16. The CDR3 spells CATSARRGGLHRNGELFF. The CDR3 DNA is TGTGCCACCAGTGCACGGCGGGGGGGACTCCATCGTAACGGGGAGCTGTTTTTT.

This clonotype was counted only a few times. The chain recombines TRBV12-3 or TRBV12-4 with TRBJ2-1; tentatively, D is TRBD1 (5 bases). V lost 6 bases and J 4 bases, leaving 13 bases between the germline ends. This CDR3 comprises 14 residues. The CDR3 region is CASRSDRTYNEQFF. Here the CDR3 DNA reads TGTGCCAGCAGATCAGACAGAACTTACAATGAGCAGTTCTTC.

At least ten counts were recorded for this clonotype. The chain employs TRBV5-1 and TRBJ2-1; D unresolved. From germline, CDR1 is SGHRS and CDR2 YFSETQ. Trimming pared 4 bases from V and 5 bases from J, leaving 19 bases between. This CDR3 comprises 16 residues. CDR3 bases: TGCGCCAGCAGCCCGCTACCAAGCGACGGCGACAATGAGCAGTTCTTC. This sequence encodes CASSPLPSDGDNEQFF.

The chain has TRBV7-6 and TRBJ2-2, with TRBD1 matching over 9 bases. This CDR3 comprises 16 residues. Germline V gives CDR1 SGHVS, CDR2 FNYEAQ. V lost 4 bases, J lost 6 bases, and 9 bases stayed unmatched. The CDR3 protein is CASSSHRGRGPGELFF. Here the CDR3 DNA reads TGTGCCAGCAGCTCACACAGGGGGCGAGGACCCGGGGAGCTGTTTTTT.

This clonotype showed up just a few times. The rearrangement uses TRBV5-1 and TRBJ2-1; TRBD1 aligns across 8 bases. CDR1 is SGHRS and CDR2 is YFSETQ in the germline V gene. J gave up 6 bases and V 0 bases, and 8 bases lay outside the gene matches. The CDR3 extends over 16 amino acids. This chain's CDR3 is CASSLGLGQGANEQFF. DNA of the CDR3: TGCGCCAGCAGCTTGGGATTAGGACAGGGAGCCAATGAGCAGTTCTTC.

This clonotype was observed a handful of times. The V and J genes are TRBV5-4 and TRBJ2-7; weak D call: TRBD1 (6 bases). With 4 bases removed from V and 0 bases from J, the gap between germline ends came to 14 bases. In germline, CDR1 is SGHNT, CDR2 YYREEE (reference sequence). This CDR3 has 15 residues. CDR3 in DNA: TGTGCCAGCAGCCTACGACAGGCCTTCTCCTACGAGCAGTACTTC. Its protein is CASSLRQAFSYEQYF.

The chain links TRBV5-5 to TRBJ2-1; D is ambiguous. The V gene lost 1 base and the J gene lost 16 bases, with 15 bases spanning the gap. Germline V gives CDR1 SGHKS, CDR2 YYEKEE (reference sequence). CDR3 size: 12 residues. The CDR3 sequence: CASSLYSGVLFF. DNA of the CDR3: TGTGCCAGCAGCTTGTATTCAGGCGTCCTTTTCTTC.

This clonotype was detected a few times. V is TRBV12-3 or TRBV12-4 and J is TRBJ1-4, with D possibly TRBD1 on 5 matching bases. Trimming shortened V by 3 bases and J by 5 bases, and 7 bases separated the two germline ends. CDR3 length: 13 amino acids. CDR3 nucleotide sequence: TGTGCCAGCAGTTTGGGGGGGAATGAAAAACTGTTTTTT. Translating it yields CASSLGGNEKLFF.

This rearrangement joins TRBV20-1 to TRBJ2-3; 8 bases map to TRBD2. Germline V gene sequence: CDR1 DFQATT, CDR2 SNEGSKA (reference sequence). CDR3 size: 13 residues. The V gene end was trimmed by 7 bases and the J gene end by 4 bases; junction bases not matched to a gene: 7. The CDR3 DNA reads TGCAGTGGAAGGGACGGGAGGGCAGATACGCAGTATTTT. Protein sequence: CSGRDGRADTQYF.

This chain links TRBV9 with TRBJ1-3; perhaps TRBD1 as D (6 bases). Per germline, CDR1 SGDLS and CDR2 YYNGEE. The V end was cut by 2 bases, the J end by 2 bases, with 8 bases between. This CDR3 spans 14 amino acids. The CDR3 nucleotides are TGTGCCAGCAGCGTCAGGGACACTGGAAACACCATATATTTT. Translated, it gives CASSVRDTGNTIYF. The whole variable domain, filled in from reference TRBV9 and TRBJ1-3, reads DSGVTQTPKHLITATGQRVTLRCSPRSGDLSVYWYQQSLDQGLQFLIQYYNGEERAKGNILERFSAQQFPDLHSELNLSSLELGDSALYFCASSVRDTGNTIYFGEGSWLTVV.

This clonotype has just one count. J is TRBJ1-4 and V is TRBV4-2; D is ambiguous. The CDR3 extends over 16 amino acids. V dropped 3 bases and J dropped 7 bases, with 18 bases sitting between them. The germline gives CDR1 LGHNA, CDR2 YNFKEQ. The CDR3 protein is CASSQGTDNAGEKLFF. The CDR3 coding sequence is TGTGCCAGCAGCCAGGGTACTGACAACGCCGGTGAAAAACTGTTTTTT.